This T cell receptor beta chain was obtained from a study of T cell responses to AZD1222 COVID-19 vaccine. Study details: Timing groups of about 4 and about 12 weeks for second doses were pooled.

Some clones are missing from TCRdb's copy, which holds only in-frame ones; the method was immunoSEQ multiplex PCR. The data hold approximately 150,000 clones, with around 93% observed a single time. The CDR3 totals 15 residues. The germline V gene has CDR1 MNHEY and CDR2 SVGAGI. The V segment lost 5 bases and the J segment 6 bases; nucleotides outside the gene matches: 12. As for this clone: As yet, its antigen is unknown.

Notes on the study in general: Spike-specific TCR breadth and depth grew following two AZD1222 doses. Baseline testing showed seropositivity in only a handful of AZD1222 recipients.

The chain couples TRBV6-5 to TRBJ1-1, with TRBD1 matching 7 bases. The receptor was derived from an adult in good health. The sequences come from peripheral blood, collected on day 0 of AZD1222 vaccination. CDR3 protein: CASSPQRTGRAEAFF. The CDR3 DNA is TGTGCCAGCAGTCCCCAAAGGACAGGCCGCGCTGAAGCTTTCTTT.